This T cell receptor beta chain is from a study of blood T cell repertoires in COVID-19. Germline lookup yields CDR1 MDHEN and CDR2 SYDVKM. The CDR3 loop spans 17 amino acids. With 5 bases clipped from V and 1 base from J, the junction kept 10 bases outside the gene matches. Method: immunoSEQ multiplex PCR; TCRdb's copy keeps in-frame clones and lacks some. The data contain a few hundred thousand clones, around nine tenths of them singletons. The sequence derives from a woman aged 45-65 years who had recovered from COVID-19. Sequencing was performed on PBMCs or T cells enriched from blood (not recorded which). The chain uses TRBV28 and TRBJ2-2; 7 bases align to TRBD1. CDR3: CASSLDPGQLNTGELFF. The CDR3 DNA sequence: TGTGCCAGCAGTCTGGATCCGGGACAGTTGAACACCGGGGAGCTGTTTTTT. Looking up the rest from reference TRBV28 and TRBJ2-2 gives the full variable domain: DVKVTQSSRYLVKRTGEKVFLECVQDMDHENMFWYRQDPGLGLRLIYFSYDVKMKEKGDIPEGYSVSREKKERFSLILESASTNQTSMYLCASSLDPGQLNTGELFFGEGSRLTVL.